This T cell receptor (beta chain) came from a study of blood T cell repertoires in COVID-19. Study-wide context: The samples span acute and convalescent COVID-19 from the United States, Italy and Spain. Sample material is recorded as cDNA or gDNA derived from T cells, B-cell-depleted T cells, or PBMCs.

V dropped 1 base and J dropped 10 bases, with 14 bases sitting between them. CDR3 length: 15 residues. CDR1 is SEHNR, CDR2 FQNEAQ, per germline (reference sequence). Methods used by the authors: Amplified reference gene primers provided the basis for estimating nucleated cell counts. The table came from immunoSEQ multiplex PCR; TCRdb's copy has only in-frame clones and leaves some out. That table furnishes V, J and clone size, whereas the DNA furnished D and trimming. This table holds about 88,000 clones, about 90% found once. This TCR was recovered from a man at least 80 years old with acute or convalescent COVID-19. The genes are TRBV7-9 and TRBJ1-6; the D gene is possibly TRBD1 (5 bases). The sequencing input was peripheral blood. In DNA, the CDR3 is TGTGCCAGCAGCTTAGGATCGGGGGTAGGCTCACCCCTCCACTTT. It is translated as CASSLGSGVGSPLHF.